These T cell receptor beta chains were read from a single sample in a study of PD-1 blockade in classical Hodgkin lymphoma. Sequencing used immunoSEQ multiplex PCR; TCRdb keeps in-frame clones, though not all of them. The repertoire includes some 18,000 clones, around 89% of them detected once, and 4.5% to 6.5% sits in the top ten. The sequences come from CD8+ T cells from blood, collected before the fourth cycle of nivolumab. These receptor sequences come from a human donor with classical Hodgkin lymphoma. Each CDR3 is given with its conserved first and last residue. A D gene is named only where the DNA matches it firmly. Not all rows give a size; the values are once, few, many and, for expanded clones, a class.

once | TRBD1 | TRBJ2-7 | TRBV7-2 | TGTGCCAGCAGCCTGTCGGACAGGTACCTCTCCTACGAGCAGTACTTC | CASSLSDRYLSYEQYF
NA | TRBD2 | TRBJ2-1 | TRBV6-6 | TGTGCCAGCAGTTACAATAGCGGGAGGTTTCTGATCTTC | CASSYNSGRFLIF
NA | NA | TRBJ2-3 | TRBV7-6 | TGTGCCAGCAGCTTAGTAGAAACTAGCACAGATACGCAGTATTTT | CASSLVETSTDTQYF
NA | TRBD1 | TRBJ2-5 | TRBV2 | TGTGCCAGCCCGACAGGGCCAGAGACCCAGTACTTC | CASPTGPETQYF
NA | NA | TRBJ1-4 | TRBV5-1 | TGCGCCAGCAGCAGCTCGACAGGACGTGAAAAACTGTTTTTT | CASSSSTGREKLFF
NA | TRBD1 | TRBJ1-1 | TRBV28 | TGTGCCAGCAGTTCACAGGGGGCGCTTGACACTGAAGCTTTCTTT | CASSSQGALDTEAFF
NA | TRBD2 | TRBJ2-2 | TRBV27 | TGTGCCAGCAGTTTAAGCCTAGCGGGAGAGTTGATAACGGGGACTAGCACCGGGGAGCTGTTTTTT | CASSLSLAGELITGTSTGELFF
NA | NA | TRBJ1-4 | TRBV14 | TGTGCCAGCAGCCTCAGGACGGGAGGCCTGTTTTTT | CASSLRTGGLFF
NA | NA | TRBJ1-3 | TRBV7-9 | TGTGCCAGCAGCTTACAGGGGCAAGACACCATATATTTT | CASSLQGQDTIYF
NA | NA | TRBJ2-1 | TRBV4-1 | TGCGCCAGCAGCCAAGCGGCGAGCTCCTACAATGAGCAGTTCTTC | CASSQAASSYNEQFF
NA | NA | TRBJ2-1 | TRBV27 | TGTGCCAGCAGTTTATCAAGCGTCAACAATGAGCAGTTCTTC | CASSLSSVNNEQFF
NA | NA | TRBJ2-7 | TRBV9 | TGTGCCAGCAGCGACGGCGGGGCAGAGCTTGACGAGCAGTACTTC | CASSDGGAELDEQYF
few | NA | TRBJ1-1 | TRBV4-2 | TGTGCCAGCAGTGGGGAAGGGGCTTTCTTT | CASSGEGAFF
NA | NA | TRBJ2-1 | TRBV13 | TGTGCCAGCAGTTCGGGGCTGGGTTACAATGAGCAGTTCTTC | CASSSGLGYNEQFF
NA | TRBD1 | TRBJ2-7 | TRBV19 | TGTGCCAGTAGTACTTCGGGACAGGGGACCTACGAGCAGTACTTC | CASSTSGQGTYEQYF
NA | TRBD2 | TRBJ2-1 | TRBV7-9 | TGTGCCAGCAGCCGGAGCGGGAGAGACTACAATGAGCAGTTCTTC | CASSRSGRDYNEQFF
NA | NA | TRBJ1-2 | TRBV5-1 | TGCGCCAGCAGCTTTACAGGTTTGGAGGGCTACACCTTC | CASSFTGLEGYTF
NA | NA | TRBJ2-7 | TRBV7-9 | TGTGCCAGCAGCTCCCAGGGTTACGAGCAGTACTTC | CASSSQGYEQYF
NA | NA | TRBJ2-5 | TRBV5-4 | TGTGCCAGCAGCGGGGACTCCTGGAAGACCCAGTACTTC | CASSGDSWKTQYF
NA | NA | TRBJ2-7 | TRBV7-8 | TGTGCCAGCAGCCCTCAGGAGCAGAACGAGCAGTACTTC | CASSPQEQNEQYF
NA | NA | TRBJ1-1 | TRBV19 | TGTGCCAGTAGTGCGACCCTAGCTAACACTGAAGCTTTCTTT | CASSATLANTEAFF
NA | TRBD2 | TRBJ2-1 | TRBV25-1 | TGTGCCAGCAGTCACCTAGCGGGAGGGGGCAATGAGCAGTTCTTC | CASSHLAGGGNEQFF
medium-sized | NA | TRBJ2-7 | TRBV5-1 | TGCGCCAGCAGCTTCGGCGCGCGGGACGAGCAGTACTTC | CASSFGARDEQYF
NA | NA | TRBJ2-2 | TRBV15 | TGTGCCACCAGCAGAGGGAGAACCGGGGAGCTGTTTTTT | CATSRGRTGELFF
NA | NA | TRBJ2-1 | TRBV4-1 | TGCGCCAGCAACCAGGGGGGGGGCCCTAGGGATGAGCAGTTCTTC | CASNQGGGPRDEQFF
NA | TRBD1 | TRBJ2-7 | TRBV29-1 | TGCAGCGTTGGCTGGGGACAGGGTAACGAGCAGTACTTC | CSVGWGQGNEQYF